These T cell receptor beta chains were read from a single sample in a study of blood T cell repertoires in COVID-19. Generated by immunoSEQ multiplex PCR, the TCRdb table keeps only in-frame clones and is missing some. This table has around 270,000 clones, 84% appearing once. Sequencing input: peripheral blood. Every receptor here comes from a middle-aged woman who had recovered from COVID-19. Both conserved end residues are trimmed from each CDR3. Size values are once, few and many counts, or a class for expanded clones, and some rows have none.

V gene,J gene,clone size,CDR3 protein
TRBV7-8,TRBJ1-1,.,ASSLVRQGMTMNTEAF
TRBV7-3,TRBJ1-2,.,ASSLTRGRTGGRDGYT
TRBV19,TRBJ1-1,few,ASSMGRNTEAF
TRBV27,TRBJ2-7,.,ASKGTGSYEQY
TRBV10-2,TRBJ1-5,once,ASRGQAGQPQH
TRBV12-3/TRBV12-4,TRBJ2-2,.,ASRVEGGELF
TRBV6-5,TRBJ1-1,few,ASSIPNRMNTEAF
TRBV28,TRBJ1-1,.,ASRPGGGHAEAF
TRBV25-1,TRBJ1-4,.,ASSPGGNEKLF
TRBV7-9,TRBJ1-1,.,ASTQRPGQLSGTEAF
TRBV5-1,TRBJ1-3,.,ASSLAGVAGNTIY
TRBV27,TRBJ2-1,.,ASSLRCRGKGF
TRBV28,TRBJ2-5,.,ASSLKRRGRGFPGETQY
TRBV5-1,TRBJ2-3,.,ASSGQSSTDTQY
TRBV14,TRBJ1-3,few,ASSRNRVGNTIY
TRBV12-5,TRBJ2-3,.,ASGLGASSTDTQY
TRBV5-1,TRBJ2-7,.,ASNGQYEQY
TRBV3-1/TRBV3-2,TRBJ1-2,.,ASSQTLNGYT
TRBV3-1/TRBV3-2,TRBJ1-4,.,ASSQDLGIGGLKLF
TRBV11-3,TRBJ1-5,.,ASSLDLRQPQH
TRBV29-1,TRBJ1-2,.,SVARVTYGYT
TRBV4-2,TRBJ2-7,.,ASSQEGVYEQY
TRBV3-1/TRBV3-2,TRBJ1-3,many,ASSQAGSGNTIY
TRBV7-9,TRBJ2-3,.,ASRKTSGGAADTQY
TRBV10-2,TRBJ1-2,.,ASYPGTGRGYT
TRBV28,TRBJ2-5,.,ASSLKRGLETQY